The following is a T cell receptor (beta chain) sequence with its context. The data were taken from a study of blood T cell repertoires in COVID-19. Across the study: Specimens from acute and convalescent COVID-19 originated in the United States, Italy and Spain. T cells, B-cell-depleted T cells, or PBMCs provided the cDNA or gDNA that served as material.

Original methodology: Estimation of nucleated cell counts relied on the amplification of reference gene primers. This table comes from immunoSEQ multiplex PCR, and its TCRdb copy is limited to in-frame clones, with some not included. The D gene and trimming were derived from the DNA, and the V and J assignments and clone size from that table. The sample consists of 150,000 or so clones, around 90% of them appearing once. The receptor's source is a woman in her fifties or sixties with acute or convalescent COVID-19. The sequencing sample was made of peripheral blood.

The CDR3 bases are TGTGCCAGCAGTCGGGACAGGGTCGGCGAAGAGACCCAGTACTTC. This gives the protein CASSRDRVGEETQYF. V gene TRBV6-5 combines with J gene TRBJ2-5, with 9 bases matching TRBD1. The CDR3 has 15 amino acids. The germline V gene has CDR1 MNHEY and CDR2 SVGAGI. Unmatched junction bases numbered 7, after V lost 5 bases and J lost 3 bases.